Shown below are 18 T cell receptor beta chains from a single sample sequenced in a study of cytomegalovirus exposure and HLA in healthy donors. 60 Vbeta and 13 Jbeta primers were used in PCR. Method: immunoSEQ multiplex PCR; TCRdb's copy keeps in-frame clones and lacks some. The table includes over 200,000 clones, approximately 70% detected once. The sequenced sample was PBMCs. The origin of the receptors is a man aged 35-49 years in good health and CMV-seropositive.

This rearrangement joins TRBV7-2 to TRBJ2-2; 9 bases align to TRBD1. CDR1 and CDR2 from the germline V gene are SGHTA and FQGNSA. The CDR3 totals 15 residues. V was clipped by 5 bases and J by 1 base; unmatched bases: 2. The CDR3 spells CASSNRGQNTGELFF. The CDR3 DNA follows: TGTGCCAGCAGCAACAGGGGGCAGAACACCGGGGAGCTGTTTTTT. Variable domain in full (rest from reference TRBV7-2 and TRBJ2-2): GAGVSQSPSNKVTEKGKDVELRCDPISGHTALYWYRQSLGQGLEFLIYFQGNSAPDKSGLPSDRFSAERTGGSVSTLTIQRTQQEDSAVYLCASSNRGQNTGELFFGEGSRLTVL.

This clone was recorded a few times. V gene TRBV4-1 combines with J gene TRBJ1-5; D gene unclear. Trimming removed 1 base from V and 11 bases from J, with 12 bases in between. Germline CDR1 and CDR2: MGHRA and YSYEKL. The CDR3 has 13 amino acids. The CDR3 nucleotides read TGCGCCAGCAGCCAAGGGGGAATCGGGACCCAGCATTTT. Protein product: CASSQGGIGTQHF.

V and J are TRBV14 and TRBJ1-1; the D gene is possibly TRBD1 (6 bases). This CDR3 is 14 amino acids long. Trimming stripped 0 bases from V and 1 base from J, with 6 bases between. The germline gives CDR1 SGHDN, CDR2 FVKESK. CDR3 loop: CASSQEDRNTEAFF. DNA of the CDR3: TGTGCCAGCAGCCAAGAGGACAGGAACACTGAAGCTTTCTTT. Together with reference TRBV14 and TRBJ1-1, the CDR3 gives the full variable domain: EAGVTQFPSHSVIEKGQTVTLRCDPISGHDNLYWYRRVMGKEIKFLLHFVKESKQDESGMPNNRFLAERTGGTYSTLKVQPAELEDSGVYFCASSQEDRNTEAFFGQGTRLTVV.

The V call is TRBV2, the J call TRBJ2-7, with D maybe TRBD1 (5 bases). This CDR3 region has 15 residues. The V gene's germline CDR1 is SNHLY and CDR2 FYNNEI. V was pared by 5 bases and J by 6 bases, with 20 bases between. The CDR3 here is CASSMGPPTHSEQYF. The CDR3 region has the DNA TGTGCCAGCAGTATGGGGCCTCCGACCCATTCCGAGCAGTACTTC.

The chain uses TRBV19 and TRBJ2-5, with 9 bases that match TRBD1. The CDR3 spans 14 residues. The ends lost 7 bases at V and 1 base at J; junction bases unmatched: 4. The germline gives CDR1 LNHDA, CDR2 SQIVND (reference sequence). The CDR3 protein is CASKDRGGQETQYF. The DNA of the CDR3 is TGTGCCAGTAAAGACAGGGGGGGCCAAGAGACCCAGTACTTC.

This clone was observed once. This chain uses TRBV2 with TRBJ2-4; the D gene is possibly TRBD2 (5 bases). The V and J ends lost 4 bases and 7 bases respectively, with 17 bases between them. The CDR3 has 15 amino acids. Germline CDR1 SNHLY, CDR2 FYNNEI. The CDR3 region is CASSVLLDRRNIQYF. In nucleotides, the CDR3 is TGTGCCAGCAGTGTTCTCCTTGATAGGAGGAACATTCAGTACTTC.

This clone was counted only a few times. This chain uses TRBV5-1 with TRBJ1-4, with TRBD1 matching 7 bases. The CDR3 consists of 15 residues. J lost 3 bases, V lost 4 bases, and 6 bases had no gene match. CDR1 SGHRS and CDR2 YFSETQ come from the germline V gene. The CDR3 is CASSNGTASNEKLFF. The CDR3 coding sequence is TGCGCCAGCAGCAACGGGACAGCCTCTAATGAAAAACTGTTTTTT.

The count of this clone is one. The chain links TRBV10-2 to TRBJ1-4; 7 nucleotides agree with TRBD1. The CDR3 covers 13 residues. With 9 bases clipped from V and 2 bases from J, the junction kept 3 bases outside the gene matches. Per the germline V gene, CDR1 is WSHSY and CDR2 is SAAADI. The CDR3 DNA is TGCGCCAGTCAGGGGGAGACTAATGAAAAACTGTTTTTT. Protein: CASQGETNEKLFF.

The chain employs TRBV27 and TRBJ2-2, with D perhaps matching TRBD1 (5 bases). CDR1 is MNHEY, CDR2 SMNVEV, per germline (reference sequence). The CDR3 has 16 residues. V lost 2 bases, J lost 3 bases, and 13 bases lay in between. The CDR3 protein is CASSLRGLKDTGELFF. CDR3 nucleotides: TGTGCCAGCAGTTTAAGGGGCCTCAAAGACACCGGGGAGCTGTTTTTT.

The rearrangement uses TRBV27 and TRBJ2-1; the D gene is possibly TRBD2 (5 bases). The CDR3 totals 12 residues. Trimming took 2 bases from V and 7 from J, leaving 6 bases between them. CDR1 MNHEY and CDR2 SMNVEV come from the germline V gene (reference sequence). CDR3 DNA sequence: TGTGCCAGCAGTTTAACGGGGAATGAGCAGTTCTTC. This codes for CASSLTGNEQFF.

The CDR3 protein is CASSHAGTGRTEAFF. The CDR3 DNA reads as TGCGCCAGCAGCCACGCCGGGACAGGGAGGACTGAAGCTTTCTTT. The chain has TRBV4-1 and TRBJ1-1; 9 nucleotides match TRBD1. The V and J ends lost 3 bases and 5 bases, in that order; junction bases with no gene match: 7. Germline V gene data show CDR1 as MGHRA and CDR2 as YSYEKL. The length of the CDR3 is 15 residues.

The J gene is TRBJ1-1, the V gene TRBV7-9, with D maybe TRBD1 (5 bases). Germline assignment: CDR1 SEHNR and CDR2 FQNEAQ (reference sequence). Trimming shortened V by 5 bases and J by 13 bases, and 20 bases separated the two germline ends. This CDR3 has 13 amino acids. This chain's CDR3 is CASSLVLTKGFFF. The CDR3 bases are TGTGCCAGCAGCCTAGTCCTTACGAAGGGGTTTTTCTTT.

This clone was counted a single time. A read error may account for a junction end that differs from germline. CDR3 nucleotide sequence: TGTGCCAGCTCATTCGGGGGATTAAACTCTGGCTACACCTTC. Translated, it gives CASSFGGLNSGYTF. This chain links TRBV2 with TRBJ1-2, with D tentatively TRBD1 (5 bases). Germline V gene data show CDR1 as SNHLY and CDR2 as FYNNEI. This CDR3 region has 14 residues.

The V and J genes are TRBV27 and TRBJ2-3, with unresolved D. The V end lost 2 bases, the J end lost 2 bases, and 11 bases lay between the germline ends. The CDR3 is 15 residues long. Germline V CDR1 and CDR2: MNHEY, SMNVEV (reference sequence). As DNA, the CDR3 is TGTGCCAGCAGTTTAGACGGCGGTCCCACAGATACGCAGTATTTT. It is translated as CASSLDGGPTDTQYF.

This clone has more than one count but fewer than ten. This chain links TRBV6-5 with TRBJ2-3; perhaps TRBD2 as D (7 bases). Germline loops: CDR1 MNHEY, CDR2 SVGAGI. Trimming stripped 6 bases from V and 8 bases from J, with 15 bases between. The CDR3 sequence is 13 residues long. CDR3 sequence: CASRAAGAGTQYF. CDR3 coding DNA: TGTGCCAGCAGAGCCGCGGGGGCGGGTACGCAGTATTTT.

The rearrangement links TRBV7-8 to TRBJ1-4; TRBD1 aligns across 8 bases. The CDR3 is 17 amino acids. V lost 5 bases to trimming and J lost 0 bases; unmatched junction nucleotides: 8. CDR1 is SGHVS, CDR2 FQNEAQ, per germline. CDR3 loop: CASSRTGNTPTNEKLFF. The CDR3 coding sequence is TGTGCCAGCAGCCGGACAGGGAACACTCCAACTAATGAAAAACTGTTTTTT.

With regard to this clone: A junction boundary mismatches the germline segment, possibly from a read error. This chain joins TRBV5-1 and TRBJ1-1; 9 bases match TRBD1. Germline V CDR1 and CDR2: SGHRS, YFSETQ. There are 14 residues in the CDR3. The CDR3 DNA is TGCGCCAGCAGTTTGGACAGGGGGAACACTGAAGCTTTCTTT. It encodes CASSLDRGNTEAFF.

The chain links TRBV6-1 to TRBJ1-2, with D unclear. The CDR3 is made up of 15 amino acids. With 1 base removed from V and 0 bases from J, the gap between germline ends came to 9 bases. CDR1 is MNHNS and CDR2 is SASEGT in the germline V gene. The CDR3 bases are TGTGCCAGCAGTGAAGGGCCCTCTGCTAACTATGGCTACACCTTC. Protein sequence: CASSEGPSANYGYTF.